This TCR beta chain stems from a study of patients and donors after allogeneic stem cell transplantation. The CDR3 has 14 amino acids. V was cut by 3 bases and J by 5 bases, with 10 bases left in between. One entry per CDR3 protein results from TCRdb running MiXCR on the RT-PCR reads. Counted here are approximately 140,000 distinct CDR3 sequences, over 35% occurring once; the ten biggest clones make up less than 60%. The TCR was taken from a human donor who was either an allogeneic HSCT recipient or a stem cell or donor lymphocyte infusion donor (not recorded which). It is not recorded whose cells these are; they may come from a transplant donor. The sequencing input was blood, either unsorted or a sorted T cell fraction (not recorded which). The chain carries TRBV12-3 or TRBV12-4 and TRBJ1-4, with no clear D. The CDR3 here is CASSFTRSNEKLFF. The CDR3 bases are TGTGCCAGCAGTTTCACTCGGTCAAATGAAAAACTGTTTTTT.